This T cell receptor beta chain is from a study of shared clonotypes between healthy human individuals. Deep-level settings were used for running the assay. Investigators spread the genomic DNA of each subset evenly over several immunoSEQ plates. Profiled with immunoSEQ multiplex PCR; TCRdb holds only in-frame clones, not every one. The sample lists a few hundred thousand clones; 65% were seen once. V shed 7 bases and J 6 bases; nucleotides not matched to a gene: 8. Germline V gene sequence: CDR1 SGHRS, CDR2 YFSETQ. The CDR3 is 15 residues long. At least ten counts were recorded for this clone. Its cognate antigen is unknown. Broader study findings: The donor pool, a small one, limited the genetic and exposure-history diversity represented. Researchers found naive subsets generally carried larger estimated richness than memory subsets.

This receptor was obtained from a man under 40 in good health. Sequenced: memory CD4+ T cells sorted from blood. Subset denoted: CD45RA-negative fraction. The chain combines TRBV5-1 with TRBJ2-3, with 13 bases aligning to TRBD2. CDR3 residues: CASAPTSGRVDTQYF. CDR3 coding DNA: TGCGCCAGCGCACCAACTAGCGGGAGGGTGGATACGCAGTATTTT. The full variable domain, completed using reference TRBV5-1 and TRBJ2-3, is KAGVTQTPRYLIKTRGQQVTLSCSPISGHRSVSWYQQTPGQGLQFLFEYFSETQRNKGNFPGRFSGRQFSNSRSEMNVSTLELGDSALYLCASAPTSGRVDTQYFGPGTRLTVL.